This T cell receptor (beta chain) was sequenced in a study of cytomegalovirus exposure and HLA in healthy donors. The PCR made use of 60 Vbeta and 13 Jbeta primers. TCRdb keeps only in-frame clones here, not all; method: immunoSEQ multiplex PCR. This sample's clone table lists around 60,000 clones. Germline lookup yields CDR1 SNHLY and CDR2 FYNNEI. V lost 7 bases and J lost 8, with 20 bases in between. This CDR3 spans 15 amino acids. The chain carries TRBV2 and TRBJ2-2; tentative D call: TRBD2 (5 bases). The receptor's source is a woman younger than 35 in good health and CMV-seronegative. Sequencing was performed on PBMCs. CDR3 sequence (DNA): TGTGCCAGCAATGATGACCAGGACTCGGATGGGGAGCTGTTTTTT. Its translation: CASNDDQDSDGELFF.